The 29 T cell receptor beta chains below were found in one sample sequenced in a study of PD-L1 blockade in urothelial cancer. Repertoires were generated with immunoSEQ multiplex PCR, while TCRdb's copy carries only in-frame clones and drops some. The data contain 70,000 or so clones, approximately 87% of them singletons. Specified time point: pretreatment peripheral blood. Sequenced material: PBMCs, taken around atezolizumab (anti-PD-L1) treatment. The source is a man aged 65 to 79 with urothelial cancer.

This chain's CDR3 is CASSLSSGNTEAFF. The CDR3 DNA is TGTGCCAGCAGCTTGTCCTCCGGGAACACTGAAGCTTTCTTT. The V and J genes are TRBV11-2 and TRBJ1-1; D gene ambiguous. CDR3 length: 14 amino acids. Germline-derived CDR1 and CDR2 are SGHAT and FQNNGV. V was shortened by 3 bases and J by 1 base, with 9 bases between the two germline ends.

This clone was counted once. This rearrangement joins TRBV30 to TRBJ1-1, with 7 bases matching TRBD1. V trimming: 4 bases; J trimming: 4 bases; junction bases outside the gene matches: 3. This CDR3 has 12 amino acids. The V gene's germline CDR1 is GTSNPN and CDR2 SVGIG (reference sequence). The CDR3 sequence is CAWNTGATEAFF. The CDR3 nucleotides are TGTGCCTGGAATACAGGGGCCACTGAAGCTTTCTTT. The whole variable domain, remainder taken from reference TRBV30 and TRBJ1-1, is SQTIHQWPATLVQPVGSPLSLECTVEGTSNPNLYWYRQAAGRGLQLLFYSVGIGQISSEVPQNLSASRPQDRQFILSSKKLLLSDSGFYLCAWNTGATEAFFGQGTRLTVV.

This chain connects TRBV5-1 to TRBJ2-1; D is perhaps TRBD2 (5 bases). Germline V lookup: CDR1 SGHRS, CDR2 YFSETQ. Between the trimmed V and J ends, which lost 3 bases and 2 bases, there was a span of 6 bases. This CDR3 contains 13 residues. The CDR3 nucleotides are TGCGCCAGCAGCTCGGAGGCCTACAATGAGCAGTTCTTC. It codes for CASSSEAYNEQFF.

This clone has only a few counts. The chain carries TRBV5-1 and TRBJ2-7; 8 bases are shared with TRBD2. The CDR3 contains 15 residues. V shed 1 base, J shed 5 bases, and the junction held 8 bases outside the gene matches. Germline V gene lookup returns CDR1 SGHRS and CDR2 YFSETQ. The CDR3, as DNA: TGCGCCAGCAGCTTGTCGGGGACTAGTGGCGACGAGCAGTACTTC. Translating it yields CASSLSGTSGDEQYF.

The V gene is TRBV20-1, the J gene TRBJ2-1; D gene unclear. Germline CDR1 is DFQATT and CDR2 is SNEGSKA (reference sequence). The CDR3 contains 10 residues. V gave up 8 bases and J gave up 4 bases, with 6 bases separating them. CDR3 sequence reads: CSSPYNEQFF. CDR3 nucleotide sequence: TGCAGTAGCCCTTACAATGAGCAGTTCTTC.

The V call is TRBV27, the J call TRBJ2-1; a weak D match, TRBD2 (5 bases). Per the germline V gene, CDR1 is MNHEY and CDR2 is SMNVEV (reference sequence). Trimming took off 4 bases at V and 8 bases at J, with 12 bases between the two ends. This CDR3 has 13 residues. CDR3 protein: CASSSDEGHEQFF. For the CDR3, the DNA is TGTGCCAGCAGTTCCGACGAGGGCCATGAGCAGTTCTTC.

CDR3 region: CASSFLTGTGRIGGSFSTDTQYF. CDR3 in DNA: TGCGCCAGCAGCTTTCTGACCGGGACAGGGCGTATCGGCGGGAGCTTTAGCACAGATACGCAGTATTTT. The J gene is TRBJ2-3, the V gene TRBV5-1, with 9 nucleotides matching TRBD1. The CDR3 runs to 23 residues. From germline, CDR1 is SGHRS and CDR2 YFSETQ. Trimming cost V 2 bases and J 0 bases; bases outside gene matches: 25. Drawing the rest from reference TRBV5-1 and TRBJ2-3, the complete variable domain is KAGVTQTPRYLIKTRGQQVTLSCSPISGHRSVSWYQQTPGQGLQFLFEYFSETQRNKGNFPGRFSGRQFSNSRSEMNVSTLELGDSALYLCASSFLTGTGRIGGSFSTDTQYFGPGTRLTVL.

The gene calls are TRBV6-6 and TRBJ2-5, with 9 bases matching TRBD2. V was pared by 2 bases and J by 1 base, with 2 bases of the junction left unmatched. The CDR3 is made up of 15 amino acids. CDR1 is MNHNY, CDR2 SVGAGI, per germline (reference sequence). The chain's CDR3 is CASSYGGLAQETQYF. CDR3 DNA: TGTGCCAGCAGTTACGGGGGACTAGCCCAAGAGACCCAGTACTTC.

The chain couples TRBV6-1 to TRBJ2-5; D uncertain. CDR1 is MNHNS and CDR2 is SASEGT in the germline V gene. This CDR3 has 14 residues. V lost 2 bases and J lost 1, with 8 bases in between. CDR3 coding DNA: TGTGCCAGCAGTGAAAGGAGACTCCAAGAGACCCAGTACTTC. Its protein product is CASSERRLQETQYF.

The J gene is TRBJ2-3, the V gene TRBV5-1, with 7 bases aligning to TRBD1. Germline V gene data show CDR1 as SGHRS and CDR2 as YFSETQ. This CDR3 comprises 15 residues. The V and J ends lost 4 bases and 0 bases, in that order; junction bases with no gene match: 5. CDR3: CASSQGVTSTDTQYF. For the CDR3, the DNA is TGCGCCAGCAGCCAGGGGGTAACTAGCACAGATACGCAGTATTTT.

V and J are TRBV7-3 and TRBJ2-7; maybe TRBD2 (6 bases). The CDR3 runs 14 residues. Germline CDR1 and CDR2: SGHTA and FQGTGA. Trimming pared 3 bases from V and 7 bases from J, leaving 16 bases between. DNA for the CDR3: TGTGCCAGCAGCTTGGGAGGCGGTTTAGGGGAGCAGTACTTC. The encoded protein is CASSLGGGLGEQYF.

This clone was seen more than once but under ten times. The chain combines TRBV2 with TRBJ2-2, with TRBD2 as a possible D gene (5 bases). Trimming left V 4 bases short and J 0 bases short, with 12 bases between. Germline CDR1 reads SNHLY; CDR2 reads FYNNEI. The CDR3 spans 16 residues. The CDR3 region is CASSGGGPANTGELFF. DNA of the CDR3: TGTGCCAGCAGTGGCGGCGGGCCCGCGAACACCGGGGAGCTGTTTTTT. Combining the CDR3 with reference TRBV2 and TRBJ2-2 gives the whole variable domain EPEVTQTPSHQVTQMGQEVILRCVPISNHLYFYWYRQILGQKVEFLVSFYNNEISEKSEIFDDQFSVERPDGSNFTLKIRSTKLEDSAMYFCASSGGGPANTGELFFGEGSRLTVL.

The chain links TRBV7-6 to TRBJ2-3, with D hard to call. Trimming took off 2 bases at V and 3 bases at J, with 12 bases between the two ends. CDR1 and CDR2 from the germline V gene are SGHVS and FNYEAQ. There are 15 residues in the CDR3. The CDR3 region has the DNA TGTGCCAGCAGCTTATTGTTGGGCCGGACAGATACGCAGTATTTT. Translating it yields CASSLLLGRTDTQYF.

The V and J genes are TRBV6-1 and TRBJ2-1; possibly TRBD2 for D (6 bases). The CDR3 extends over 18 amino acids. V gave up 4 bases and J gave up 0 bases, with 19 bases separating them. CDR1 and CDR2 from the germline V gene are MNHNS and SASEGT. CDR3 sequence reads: CASSATRGTVSSYNEQFF. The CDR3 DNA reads TGTGCCAGCAGTGCCACCCGGGGGACGGTGAGCTCCTACAATGAGCAGTTCTTC.

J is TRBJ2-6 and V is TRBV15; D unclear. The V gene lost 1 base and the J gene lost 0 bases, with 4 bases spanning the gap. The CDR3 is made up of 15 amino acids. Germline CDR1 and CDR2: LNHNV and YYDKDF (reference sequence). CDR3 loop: CATSRVNSGANVLTF. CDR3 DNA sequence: TGTGCCACCAGCAGAGTCAACTCTGGGGCCAACGTCCTGACTTTC.

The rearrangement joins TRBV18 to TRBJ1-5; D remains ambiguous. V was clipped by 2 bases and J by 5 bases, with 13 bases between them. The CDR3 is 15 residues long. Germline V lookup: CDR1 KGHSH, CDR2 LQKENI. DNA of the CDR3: TGTGCCAGCTCACCATCTTCCGGGAGGGATCAGCCCCAGCATTTT. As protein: CASSPSSGRDQPQHF.

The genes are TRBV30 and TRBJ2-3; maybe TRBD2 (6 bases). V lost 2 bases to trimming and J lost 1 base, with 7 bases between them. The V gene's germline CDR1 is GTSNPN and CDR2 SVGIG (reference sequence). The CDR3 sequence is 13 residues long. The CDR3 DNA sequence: TGTGCCTGGAGTTGGAGGGGCACAGATACGCAGTATTTT. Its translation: CAWSWRGTDTQYF.

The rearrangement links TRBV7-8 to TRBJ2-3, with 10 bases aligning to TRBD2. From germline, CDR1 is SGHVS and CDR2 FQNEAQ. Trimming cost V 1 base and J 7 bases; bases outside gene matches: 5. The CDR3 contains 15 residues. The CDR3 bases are TGTGCCAGCAGCTTAGGGGCTAGCGGGAGTCATACGCAGTATTTT. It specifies CASSLGASGSHTQYF.

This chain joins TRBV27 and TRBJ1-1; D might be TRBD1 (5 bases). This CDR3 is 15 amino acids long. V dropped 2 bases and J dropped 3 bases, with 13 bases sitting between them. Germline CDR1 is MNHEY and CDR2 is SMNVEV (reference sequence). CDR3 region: CASSLAWGGDTEAFF. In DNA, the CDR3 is TGTGCCAGCAGTTTAGCCTGGGGGGGGGACACTGAAGCTTTCTTT.

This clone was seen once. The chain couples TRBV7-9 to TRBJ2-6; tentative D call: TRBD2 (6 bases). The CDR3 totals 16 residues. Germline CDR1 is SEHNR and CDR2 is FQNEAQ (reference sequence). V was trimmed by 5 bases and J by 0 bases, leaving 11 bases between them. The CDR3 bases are TGTGCCAGCAGCGCGCAAGCGGGCTCTGGGGCCAACGTCCTGACTTTC. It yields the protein CASSAQAGSGANVLTF.

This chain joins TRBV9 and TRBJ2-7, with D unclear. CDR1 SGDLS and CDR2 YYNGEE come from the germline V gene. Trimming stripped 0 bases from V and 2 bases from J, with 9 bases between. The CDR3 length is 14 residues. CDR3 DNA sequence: TGTGCCAGCAGCGTAGTTCCAACGGCCTACGAGCAGTACTTC. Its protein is CASSVVPTAYEQYF.

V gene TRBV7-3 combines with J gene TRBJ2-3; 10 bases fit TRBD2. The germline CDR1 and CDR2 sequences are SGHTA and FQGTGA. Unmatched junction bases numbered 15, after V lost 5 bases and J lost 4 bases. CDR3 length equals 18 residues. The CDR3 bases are TGTGCCAGCAGCCAGCGCCGGGGAAGCGGGAGGGGGGCAGATACGCAGTATTTT. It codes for CASSQRRGSGRGADTQYF.

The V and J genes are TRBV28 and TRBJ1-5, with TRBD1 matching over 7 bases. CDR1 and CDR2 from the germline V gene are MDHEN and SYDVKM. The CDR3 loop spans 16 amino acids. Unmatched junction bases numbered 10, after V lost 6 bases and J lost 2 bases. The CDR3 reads CASRGQTGLGNQPQHF. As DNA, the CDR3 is TGTGCCAGCAGGGGACAGACAGGGTTGGGCAATCAGCCCCAGCATTTT.

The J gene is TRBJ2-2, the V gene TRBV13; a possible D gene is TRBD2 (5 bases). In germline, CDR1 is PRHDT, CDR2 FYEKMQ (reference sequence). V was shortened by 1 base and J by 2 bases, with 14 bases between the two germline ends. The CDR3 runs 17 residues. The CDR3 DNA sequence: TGTGCCAGCAGCTTAGTTCGCGCGACTATAAACACCGGGGAGCTGTTTTTT. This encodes CASSLVRATINTGELFF.

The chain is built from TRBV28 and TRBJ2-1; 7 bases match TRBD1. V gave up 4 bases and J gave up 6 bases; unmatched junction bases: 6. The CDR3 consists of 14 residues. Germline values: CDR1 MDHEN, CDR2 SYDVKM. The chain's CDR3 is CASSYGTATNEQFF. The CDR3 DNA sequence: TGTGCCAGCAGTTACGGGACAGCGACCAATGAGCAGTTCTTC.

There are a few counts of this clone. CDR3 sequence (DNA): TGTGCCAGCAGTTTCCCCCCAAGGACACACTACGAGCAGTACTTC. This gives the protein CASSFPPRTHYEQYF. This chain uses TRBV6-6 with TRBJ2-7; a weak D match, TRBD1 (5 bases). Germline V gene lookup returns CDR1 MNHNY and CDR2 SVGAGI (reference sequence). The CDR3 sequence is 15 residues long. V lost 4 bases to trimming and J lost 3 bases, with 16 bases between them.

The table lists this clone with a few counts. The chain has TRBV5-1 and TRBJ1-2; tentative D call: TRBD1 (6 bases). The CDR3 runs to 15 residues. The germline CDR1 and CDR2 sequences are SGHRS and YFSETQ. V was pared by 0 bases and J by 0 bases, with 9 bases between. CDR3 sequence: CASSLARGANYGYTF. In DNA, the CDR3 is TGCGCCAGCAGCTTGGCCAGGGGAGCTAACTATGGCTACACCTTC.

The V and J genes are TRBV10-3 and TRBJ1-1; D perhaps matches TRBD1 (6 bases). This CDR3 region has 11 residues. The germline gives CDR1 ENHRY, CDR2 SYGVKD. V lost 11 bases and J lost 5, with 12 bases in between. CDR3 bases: TGTGCCGTAGCAGGGGTTACTGAAGCTTTCTTT. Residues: CAVAGVTEAFF.

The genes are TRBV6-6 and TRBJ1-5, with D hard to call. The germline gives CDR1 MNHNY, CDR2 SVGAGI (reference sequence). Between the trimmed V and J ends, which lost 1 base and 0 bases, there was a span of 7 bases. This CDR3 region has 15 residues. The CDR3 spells CASSYFGGSNQPQHF. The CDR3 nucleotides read TGTGCCAGCAGTTACTTTGGAGGTAGCAATCAGCCCCAGCATTTT.